The entry below describes one T cell receptor (beta chain). The sample comes from a study of cytomegalovirus exposure and HLA in healthy donors. Germline V CDR1 and CDR2: MNHEY, SVGAGI. This CDR3 is 15 amino acids long. The germline V and J ends were trimmed by 4 bases and 4 bases, with 16 bases remaining between them. Donors sampled were nominally healthy, though unrecorded immune exposures were likely. PCR used 60 Vbeta primers and 13 Jbeta primers. As processed by the authors: Later analysis identified 65 million to 80 million unique TCR beta chains, 9 million to 12 million shared. Profiling relied on immunoSEQ multiplex PCR, and the TCRdb table lists in-frame clones only, not all of them. Clone size and V and J calls were adopted from that table, with D and trimming inferred from the DNA. The sample gives 270,000 or so clones, approximately 90% of which show up once; around 4.2% is in the top ten.

This receptor was obtained from a man aged 35-49 years in good health and CMV-seropositive. This chain joins TRBV6-5 and TRBJ1-2; D uncertain. Sequencing was performed on PBMCs. CDR3 sequence reads: CASSSTGLFGYGYTF. The CDR3 DNA reads TGTGCCAGCAGTTCCACCGGACTTTTTGGCTATGGCTACACCTTC.